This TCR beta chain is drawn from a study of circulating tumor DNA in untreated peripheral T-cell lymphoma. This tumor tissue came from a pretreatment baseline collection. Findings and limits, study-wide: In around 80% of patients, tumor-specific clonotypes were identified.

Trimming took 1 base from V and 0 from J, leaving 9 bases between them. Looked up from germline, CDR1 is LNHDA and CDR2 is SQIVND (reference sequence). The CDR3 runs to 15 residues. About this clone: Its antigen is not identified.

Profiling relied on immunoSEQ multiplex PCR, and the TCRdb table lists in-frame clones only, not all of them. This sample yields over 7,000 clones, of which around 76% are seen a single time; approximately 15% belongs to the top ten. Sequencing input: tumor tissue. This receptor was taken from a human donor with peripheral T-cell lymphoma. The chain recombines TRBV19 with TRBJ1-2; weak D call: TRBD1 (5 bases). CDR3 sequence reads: CASSIGSGPNYGYTF. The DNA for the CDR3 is TGTGCCAGTAGTATAGGCTCGGGGCCTAACTATGGCTACACCTTC.